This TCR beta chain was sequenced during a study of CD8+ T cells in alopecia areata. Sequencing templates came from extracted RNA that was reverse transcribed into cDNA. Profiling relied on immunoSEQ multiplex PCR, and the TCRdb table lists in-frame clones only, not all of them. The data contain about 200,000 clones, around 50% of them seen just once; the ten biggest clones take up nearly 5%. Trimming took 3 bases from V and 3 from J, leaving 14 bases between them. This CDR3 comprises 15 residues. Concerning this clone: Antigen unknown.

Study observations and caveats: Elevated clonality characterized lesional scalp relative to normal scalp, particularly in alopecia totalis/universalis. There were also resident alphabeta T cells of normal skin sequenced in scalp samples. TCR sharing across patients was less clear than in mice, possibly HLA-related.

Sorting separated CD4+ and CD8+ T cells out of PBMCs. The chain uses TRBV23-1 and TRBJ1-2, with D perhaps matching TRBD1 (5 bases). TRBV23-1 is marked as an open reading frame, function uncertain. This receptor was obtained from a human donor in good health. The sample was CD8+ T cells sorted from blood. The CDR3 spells CASSHFAPQDYGYTF. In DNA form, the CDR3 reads TGCGCCAGCAGTCATTTCGCTCCACAGGACTATGGCTACACCTTC.